This is a list of T cell receptor beta chains from one sample in a study of cytomegalovirus exposure and HLA in healthy donors. Assay used: immunoSEQ multiplex PCR; TCRdb lists only in-frame clones, some missing. The data show fewer than 200,000 clones, roughly 90% seen once. The sequencing input was PBMCs. These receptors originate from a woman in her late teens or twenties in good health and CMV-seropositive. CDR3s include the opening cysteine and the closing phenylalanine or tryptophan. The order of the fields is V gene, J gene, D gene, clone size, CDR3 DNA, CDR3 protein. A D gene is named only where the DNA matches it firmly. The size entry is marked missing in some rows and otherwise reads once, few, many or a size class.

TRBV13,TRBJ2-1,TRBD1,.,TGTGCCAGCAGCTTAGAGGGGGCCGGGATTGGGCAAAGAGACGGTGAGCAGTTCTTC,CASSLEGAGIGQRDGEQFF
TRBV9,TRBJ2-2,TRBD2,once,TGTGCCAGCAGCGTAGGACTAGCGGGAGACACCGGGGAGCTGTTTTTT,CASSVGLAGDTGELFF
TRBV29-1,TRBJ2-3,.,.,TGCAGCGTCGCGGACTCAGATACGCAGTATTTT,CSVADSDTQYF
TRBV6-4,TRBJ2-3,.,.,TGTGCCAGCAGTGACTCGAATCAGGGCCAGGGTGAGGTTGAAGATACGCAGTATTTT,CASSDSNQGQGEVEDTQYF
TRBV6-1,TRBJ2-6,.,.,TGTGCCAGCACTACACAGTACTCTGGGGCCAACGTCCTGACTTTC,CASTTQYSGANVLTF
TRBV18,TRBJ1-1,TRBD1,.,TGTGCCAGCTCCCTCGGAAGTAATCAGGGGGCAGGCACTGAAGCTTTCTTT,CASSLGSNQGAGTEAFF
TRBV2,TRBJ2-1,TRBD1,.,TGTGCCAGCAGTGAAGACAGGGGCGACAATGAGCAGTTCTTC,CASSEDRGDNEQFF
TRBV5-1,TRBJ2-7,.,once,TGCGCCAGCAGCTTGGAGTCCGCGAGTGCCTACGAGCAGTACTTC,CASSLESASAYEQYF
TRBV20-1,TRBJ1-2,.,.,TGCAGTGCAGGCAGGGCGGGCTACACCTTC,CSAGRAGYTF
TRBV30,TRBJ1-4,TRBD1,.,TGTGCCTGGCTGGGACAGAATAATGAAAAACTGTTTTTT,CAWLGQNNEKLFF
TRBV12-5,TRBJ1-1,.,.,TGTGCTACCCCCCGCGGAGGGATCGGGAACACTGAAGCTTTCTTT,CATPRGGIGNTEAFF
TRBV19,TRBJ1-2,.,.,TGTGCCAGTAGTATCCGGGAGGGGTTGCATGGCTACACCTTC,CASSIREGLHGYTF
TRBV28,TRBJ1-5,.,.,TGTGCCAGCAGTTTATTGAGTCGGGGTTATCAGCCCCAGCATTTT,CASSLLSRGYQPQHF
TRBV10-3,TRBJ2-1,.,.,TGTGCCATCAGTGAGGACGGGAACAATGAGCAGTTCTTC,CAISEDGNNEQFF
TRBV11-3,TRBJ2-3,.,.,TGTGCCAGCAGCTCCGGAGATACGCAGTATTTT,CASSSGDTQYF
TRBV9,TRBJ2-6,TRBD1,.,TGTGCCAGCAGCGGTACCGGGACAGGCCTCTCTGGGGCCAACGTCCTGACTTTC,CASSGTGTGLSGANVLTF
TRBV2,TRBJ1-1,TRBD1,.,TGTGCCAACTCAGGGACAGGGCATACGGACACTGAAGCTTTCTTT,CANSGTGHTDTEAFF
TRBV6-1,TRBJ2-3,TRBD2,.,TGTGCCAGCAGTGATCTAGCGGGGAGCACAGATACGCAGTATTTT,CASSDLAGSTDTQYF
TRBV5-6,TRBJ2-1,TRBD2,.,TGTGCCAGCAGCTTTTCGGGTGGCGGGAGAGTCAATGAGCAGTTCTTC,CASSFSGGGRVNEQFF
TRBV9,TRBJ2-2,TRBD2,.,TGTGCCAGCAGCGACCGAGCGGGAGACACCGGGGAGCTGTTTTTT,CASSDRAGDTGELFF
TRBV6-5,TRBJ2-7,TRBD1,.,TGTGCCAGCAGTTACCGGGACAGGAATTACGAGCAGTACTTC,CASSYRDRNYEQYF
TRBV6-6,TRBJ1-2,.,.,TGTGCCACACGTTCGCCAGGGCATGGCTACACCTTC,CATRSPGHGYTF